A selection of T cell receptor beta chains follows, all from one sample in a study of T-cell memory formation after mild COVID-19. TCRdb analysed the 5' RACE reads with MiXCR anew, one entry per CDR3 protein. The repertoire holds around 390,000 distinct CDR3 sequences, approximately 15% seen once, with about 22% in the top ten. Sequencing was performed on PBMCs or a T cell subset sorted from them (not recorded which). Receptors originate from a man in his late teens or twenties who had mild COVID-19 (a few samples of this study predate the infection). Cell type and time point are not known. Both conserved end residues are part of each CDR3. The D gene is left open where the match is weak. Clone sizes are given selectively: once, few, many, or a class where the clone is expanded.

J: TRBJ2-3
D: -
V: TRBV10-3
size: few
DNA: TGTGCCATCAATTCTGAGGGCGCAGATACGCAGTATTTT
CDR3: CAINSEGADTQYF

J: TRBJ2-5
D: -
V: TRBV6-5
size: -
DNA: TGTGCCAGCCTCGAGGCTAGGGGGCAAGAGACCCAGTACTTC
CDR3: CASLEARGQETQYF

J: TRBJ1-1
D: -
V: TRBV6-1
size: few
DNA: TGTGCCAGCAGTGACGGTAACATGAACACTGAAGCTTTCTTT
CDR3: CASSDGNMNTEAFF

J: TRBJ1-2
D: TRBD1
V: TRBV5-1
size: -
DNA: TGCGCCAGCAGCTTGGGGGACAGGAGCTATGGCTACACCTTC
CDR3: CASSLGDRSYGYTF

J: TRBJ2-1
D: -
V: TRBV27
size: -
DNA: TGTGCCAGCAGTGTCCTGGCAGCCAATGAGCAGTTCTTC
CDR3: CASSVLAANEQFF

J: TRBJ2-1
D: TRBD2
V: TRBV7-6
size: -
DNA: TGTGCCAGCAGCTTATCGAGCGGGGGGGTAGCTGAGCAGTTCTTC
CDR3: CASSLSSGGVAEQFF

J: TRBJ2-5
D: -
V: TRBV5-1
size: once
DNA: TGCGCCAGCAGCCCCCTTGGACCATCGTGGGGAGAGACCCAGTACTTC
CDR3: CASSPLGPSWGETQYF

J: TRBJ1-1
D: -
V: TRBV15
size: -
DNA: TGTGCCACCAGCAGAGAATTGAGCACTGAAGCTTTCTTT
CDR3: CATSRELSTEAFF

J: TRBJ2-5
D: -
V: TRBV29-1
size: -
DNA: TGCAGCGCCCTAGACTTGCAAGAGACCCAGTACTTC
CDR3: CSALDLQETQYF

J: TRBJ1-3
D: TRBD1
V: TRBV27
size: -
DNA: TGTGCCAGCAGTGACGGGACAGGTGGAAACACCATATATTTT
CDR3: CASSDGTGGNTIYF

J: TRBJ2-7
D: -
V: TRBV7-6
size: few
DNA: TGTGCCAGCAGCCCCCGGGTCGAGGGCTACGAGCAGTACTTC
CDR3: CASSPRVEGYEQYF

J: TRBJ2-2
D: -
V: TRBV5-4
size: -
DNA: TGTGCCAGCAGACATATTGCAGGGGACACCGGGGAGCTGTTTTTT
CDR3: CASRHIAGDTGELFF

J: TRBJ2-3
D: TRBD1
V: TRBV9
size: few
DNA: TGTGCCAGCAGCGCGACAGGGGGCGTTAACACAGATACGCAGTATTTT
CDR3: CASSATGGVNTDTQYF

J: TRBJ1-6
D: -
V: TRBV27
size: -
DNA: TGTGCCAGCAGTTTATCGAAGGGCTCGAATTCACCCCTCCACTTT
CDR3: CASSLSKGSNSPLHF

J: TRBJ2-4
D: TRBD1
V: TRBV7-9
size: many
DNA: TGTGCCAGCAGCTCGACCCAGGGGGCGGGGGCCAAAAACATTCAGTACTTC
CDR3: CASSSTQGAGAKNIQYF

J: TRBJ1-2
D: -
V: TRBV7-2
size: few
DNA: TGTGCCAGCAGCTTAACGTGGGGAATAGCTAACTATGGCTACACCTTC
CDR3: CASSLTWGIANYGYTF

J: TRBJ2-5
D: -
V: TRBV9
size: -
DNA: TGTGCCAGCAGCGTATTAGCAGGCCCCCAAGAGACCCAGTACTTC
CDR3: CASSVLAGPQETQYF

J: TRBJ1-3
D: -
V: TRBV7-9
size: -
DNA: TGTGCCGTGCCAGTGTCTGACGGGGGAAACACCATATATTTT
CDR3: CAVPVSDGGNTIYF

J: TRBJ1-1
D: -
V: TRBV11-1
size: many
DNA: TGTGCCAGCAGCTACGTCACAGGTTCCACTGAAGCTTTCTTT
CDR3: CASSYVTGSTEAFF

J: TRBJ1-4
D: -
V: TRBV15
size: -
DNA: TGTGCCACCAGCAGAGACCCATACACCCCTAGCGAACTGTTTTTT
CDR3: CATSRDPYTPSELFF

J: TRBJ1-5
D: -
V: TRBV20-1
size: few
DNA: TGCAGTGCTAGATCGGCCCAGGGAGGTCAGTATCAGCCCCAGCATTTT
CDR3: CSARSAQGGQYQPQHF

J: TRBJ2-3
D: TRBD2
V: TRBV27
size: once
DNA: TGTGCCAGCAGTCCAGCTAGCGGGGGAGGATATACGCAGTATTTT
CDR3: CASSPASGGGYTQYF

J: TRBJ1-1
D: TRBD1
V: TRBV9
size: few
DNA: TGTGCCAGCAGCCCGAGGTATGGACAGGAGTTGAACACTGAAGCTTTCTTT
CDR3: CASSPRYGQELNTEAFF

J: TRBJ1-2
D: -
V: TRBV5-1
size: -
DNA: TGCGCCAGCAGCCTGGCCACCTATCGGGGGAGCGCGGATGGCTACACCTTC
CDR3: CASSLATYRGSADGYTF

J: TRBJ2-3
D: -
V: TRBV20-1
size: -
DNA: TGCAGTGCTAGGGAGAGCACAGATACGCAGTATTTT
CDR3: CSARESTDTQYF

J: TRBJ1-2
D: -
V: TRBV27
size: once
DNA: TGTGCCAGCAGTTTATCGAAAAAGGGAGGCTACACCTTC
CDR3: CASSLSKKGGYTF

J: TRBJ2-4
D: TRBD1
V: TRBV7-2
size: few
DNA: TGTGCCAGCAGCCCTGGACAGGGCCACATTCAGTACTTC
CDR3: CASSPGQGHIQYF

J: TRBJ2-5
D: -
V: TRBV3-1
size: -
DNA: TGTGCCAGCAGCCGATGGGAACCGCAAGAGACCCAGTACTTC
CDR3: CASSRWEPQETQYF

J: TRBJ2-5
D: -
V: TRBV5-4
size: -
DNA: TGTGCCAGCAGCTTGGATCAGGGCGTTCTCGAGACCCAGTACTTC
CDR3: CASSLDQGVLETQYF

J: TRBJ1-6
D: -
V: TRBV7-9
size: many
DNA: TGTGCCAGCAGCTTCGGTGGCGATTCACCCCTCCACTTT
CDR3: CASSFGGDSPLHF

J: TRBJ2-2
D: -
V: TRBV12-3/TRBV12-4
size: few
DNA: TGTGCCAGCAGTTTAACCGACAGGCCCTTCGGGGAGCTGTTTTTT
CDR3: CASSLTDRPFGELFF

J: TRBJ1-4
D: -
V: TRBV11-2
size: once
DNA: TGTGCCAGCAGCTTAGAACCTTGGTTAGAGTCTAATGAAAAACTGTTTTTT
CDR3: CASSLEPWLESNEKLFF

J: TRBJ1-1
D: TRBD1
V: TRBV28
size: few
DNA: TGTGCCAGTCCTCCCGGGACAGGGGTGAACACTGAAGCTTTCTTT
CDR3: CASPPGTGVNTEAFF

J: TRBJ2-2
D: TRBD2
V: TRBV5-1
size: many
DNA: TGCGCCAGCAGCTTGGTGGGACTAGCGGCCGGGGAGCTGTTTTTT
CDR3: CASSLVGLAAGELFF

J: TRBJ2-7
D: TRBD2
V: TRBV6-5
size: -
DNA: TGTGCCAGCAGTTTCGCGGCTAGCGGGGGTGTTAGCTCCTACGAGCAGTACTTC
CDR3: CASSFAASGGVSSYEQYF

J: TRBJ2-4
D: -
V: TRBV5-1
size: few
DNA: TGCGCCAGCAGCCCGGGGAGCCCTATAGCCAAAAACATTCAGTACTTC
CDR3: CASSPGSPIAKNIQYF

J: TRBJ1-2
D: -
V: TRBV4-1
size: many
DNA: TGCGCCAGCAGCCACCAGGACAGCCCCTACTATGGCTACACCTTC
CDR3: CASSHQDSPYYGYTF

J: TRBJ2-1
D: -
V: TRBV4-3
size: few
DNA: TGCGCCAGCAGCCAAGATTTGTTCAACAATGAGCAGTTCTTC
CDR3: CASSQDLFNNEQFF

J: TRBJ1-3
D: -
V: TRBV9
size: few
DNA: TGTGCCAGCAGCGATGAGTTCTCTGGAAACACCATATATTTT
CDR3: CASSDEFSGNTIYF

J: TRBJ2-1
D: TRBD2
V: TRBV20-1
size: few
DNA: TGCAGTGCTAGAGTGGAGGCTAGCGGGGTCTATGAGCAGTTCTTC
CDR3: CSARVEASGVYEQFF